These 10 T cell receptor beta chains originate from one sample sequenced in a study of T cells in Graves' hyperthyroidism and ophthalmopathy. Amplification of TCR beta CDR3 regions used RNA as the template. The HTBI primer set drove a first-round RT-PCR of the TCR CDR3. TCRdb used MiXCR to reprocess the multiplex PCR reads, holding one entry per CDR3 protein. The sample records 500,000 or so distinct CDR3 sequences, approximately 17% being singletons. Sequenced material: blood. These receptor sequences come from a woman under 30 with Graves' ophthalmopathy.

About this clonotype: It may be a read error: a sequence one base away is much more abundant. In DNA form, the CDR3 reads TGTGCCAGCAGCCAAGATAAGGGGTATGGAAAACTGTCTTTT. Its protein product is CASSQDKGYGKLSF. This chain connects TRBV3-1 to TRBJ1-4; D might be TRBD1 (5 bases). This CDR3 has 14 amino acids. CDR1 is LGHDT and CDR2 is YNNKEL in the germline V gene (reference sequence). Full variable domain (rest looked up from reference TRBV3-1 and TRBJ1-4): DTAVSQTPKYLVTQMGNDKSIKCEQNLGHDTMYWYKQDSKKFLKIMFSYNNKELIINETVPNRFSPKSPDKAHLNLHINSLELGDSAVYFCASSQDKGYGKLSFGSGTQLSVL.

The rearrangement links TRBV24-1 to TRBJ2-1; the D gene is possibly TRBD1 (6 bases). The V and J ends lost 1 base and 4 bases respectively, with 10 bases between them. CDR3 length equals 15 residues. Per the germline V gene, CDR1 is KGHDR and CDR2 is SFDVKD. CDR3 region: CATSDFRGPYNEQFF. The CDR3 DNA sequence: TGTGCCACCAGTGATTTCAGGGGCCCGTACAATGAGCAGTTCTTC.

This clonotype has a count of ten or more. The genes are TRBV20-1 and TRBJ1-1; D remains ambiguous. The CDR3 sequence is 12 residues long. The V end lost 1 base, the J end lost 6 bases, and 9 bases lay between the germline ends. The germline V gene encodes CDR1 DFQATT and CDR2 SNEGSKA (reference sequence). The chain's CDR3 is CSARVPGAEAFF. CDR3 bases: TGCAGTGCTAGAGTCCCGGGTGCTGAAGCTTTCTTT.

In its sample, this clonotype was seen many times. This chain joins TRBV15 and TRBJ2-2, with D tentatively TRBD1 or TRBD2 (5 bases each). CDR3 length equals 15 residues. Germline CDR1 and CDR2: LNHNV and YYDKDF (reference sequence). The V end lost 5 bases, the J end lost 3 bases, and 13 bases lay between the germline ends. CDR3 residues: CATSQDGTYTGELFF. The CDR3 bases are TGTGCCACCAGCCAAGACGGGACGTACACCGGGGAGCTGTTTTTT.

This clonotype was observed many times. The CDR3 region has the DNA TGTGCCAGCAGCTCGGACAGTTTTTCCTACGAGCAGTACTTC. Translating it yields CASSSDSFSYEQYF. The chain employs TRBV7-8 and TRBJ2-7; a possible D gene is TRBD1 (6 bases). V was pared by 4 bases and J by 1 base, with 11 bases between. The CDR3 is 14 residues long. Germline CDR1 is SGHVS and CDR2 is FQNEAQ.

This clonotype was seen repeatedly, ten times or more. V usage is TRBV11-2 and J usage is TRBJ2-1; TRBD1 agrees at 9 bases. CDR1 is SGHAT, CDR2 FQNNGV, per germline. CDR3 length equals 15 residues. Trimming at V came to 1 base and at J to 6 bases, leaving 4 bases not matched to a gene. The CDR3 sequence is CASSLARTGVNEQFF. The DNA for the CDR3 is TGTGCCAGCAGCTTAGCCAGGACAGGGGTCAATGAGCAGTTCTTC.

This clonotype was counted ten times or more. The rearrangement joins TRBV5-1 to TRBJ1-1; D remains unclear. This CDR3 contains 12 residues. The V and J ends lost 1 base and 11 bases respectively, with 12 bases between them. Germline CDR1 SGHRS, CDR2 YFSETQ. CDR3 nucleotides: TGCGCCAGCAGCTTGACCTCGGTTGAGGCTTTCTTT. Protein: CASSLTSVEAFF.

V and J are TRBV7-9 and TRBJ2-1; 12 bases match TRBD2. Germline V gene data show CDR1 as SEHNR and CDR2 as FQNEAQ (reference sequence). J lost 7 bases, V lost 3 bases, and 7 bases had no gene match. The length of the CDR3 is 16 residues. The DNA of the CDR3 is TGTGCCAGCAGCTTTCCCGGACTAGCGGGACTAAATGAGCAGTTCTTC. Translating gives CASSFPGLAGLNEQFF. Full variable domain (rest looked up from reference TRBV7-9 and TRBJ2-1): DTGVSQNPRHKITKRGQNVTFRCDPISEHNRLYWYRQTLGQGPEFLTYFQNEAQLEKSRLLSDRFSAERPKGSFSTLEIQRTEQGDSAMYLCASSFPGLAGLNEQFFGPGTRLTVL.

This clonotype showed up just a few times. The J gene is TRBJ2-1, the V gene TRBV5-1; 10 nucleotides line up with TRBD2. J was trimmed by 8 bases and V by 4 bases; bases with no gene match: 9. This CDR3 contains 15 residues. Germline CDR1 SGHRS, CDR2 YFSETQ. CDR3 in amino acids: CASSPVAGGGDEQFF. DNA of the CDR3: TGCGCCAGCAGCCCAGTAGCGGGAGGAGGGGATGAGCAGTTCTTC.

This clonotype was picked up a small number of times. The chain couples TRBV7-3 to TRBJ2-1, with TRBD1 as a possible D gene (6 bases). V lost 0 bases and J lost 5, with 17 bases in between. CDR1 is SGHTA and CDR2 is FQGTGA in the germline V gene. CDR3 length equals 17 residues. CDR3 DNA sequence: TGTGCCAGCAGCTTAACGGGGCTCGGGACACTCGACAATGAGCAGTTCTTC. It codes for CASSLTGLGTLDNEQFF.